Given below is one T cell receptor (beta chain) in context. This entry comes from a study of blood T cell repertoires in COVID-19. Original handling: Amplification from reference gene primers served as the basis for estimated nucleated cell counts. Profiling relied on immunoSEQ multiplex PCR, and the TCRdb table lists in-frame clones only, not all of them. That table is the source of V, J and clone size, and D and trimming were worked out from the DNA. The profile shows 150,000 or so clones, 70% to 90% of them singletons. The sequence was obtained from a woman between 50 and 59 years old with COVID-19, enrolled during active disease. Sequencing was carried out using peripheral blood.

The CDR3 loop is CASSSGTGGNYGYTF. The CDR3 DNA is TGTGCCAGCAGTTCCGGGACAGGGGGGAACTATGGCTACACCTTC. This chain uses TRBV6-1 with TRBJ1-2; 11 bases agree with TRBD1. CDR3 length: 15 amino acids. V lost 5 bases and J lost 2; bases outside the gene matches: 4. Germline-derived CDR1 and CDR2 are MNHNS and SASEGT.